Listed below are T cell receptor beta chains from one sample, sequenced in a study of shared clonotypes between healthy human individuals. Repertoires were generated with immunoSEQ multiplex PCR, while TCRdb's copy carries only in-frame clones and drops some. The table includes fewer than 1 million clones, approximately 97% detected once. The material sequenced was naive CD8+ T cells sorted from blood. These receptors originate from a man aged 30 to 45 in good health. The CDR3 runs from the conserved cysteine through the conserved F or W. Each record gives: V gene, D gene, J gene, CDR3 DNA, CDR3 protein. D genes are given only for firm matches.

v_call: TRBV7-9; d_call: TRBD2; j_call: TRBJ2-3; cdr3_nt: TGTGCCAGCAGCTTTTTCGGGACTAGCGGGAGTTCCGGAGATACGCAGTATTTT; cdr3_aa: CASSFFGTSGSSGDTQYF
v_call: TRBV5-5; d_call: -; j_call: TRBJ2-1; cdr3_nt: TGTGCCAGCAGCTTAGGAGAGGGCAGCTCCTACAATGAGCAGTTCTTC; cdr3_aa: CASSLGEGSSYNEQFF
v_call: TRBV29-1; d_call: -; j_call: TRBJ1-1; cdr3_nt: TGCAGCGCTCAACAGGGTTCGACCACTGAAGCTTTCTTT; cdr3_aa: CSAQQGSTTEAFF
v_call: TRBV7-9; d_call: -; j_call: TRBJ2-6; cdr3_nt: TGTGCCAGCAGCGTGGGGGAGAGCTCTGGGGCCAACGTCCTGACTTTC; cdr3_aa: CASSVGESSGANVLTF
v_call: TRBV7-6; d_call: -; j_call: TRBJ2-5; cdr3_nt: TGTGCCAGCAGCCGGAGACCCGCGGACGCGCAAGAGACCCAGTACTTC; cdr3_aa: CASSRRPADAQETQYF
v_call: TRBV9; d_call: TRBD2; j_call: TRBJ2-1; cdr3_nt: TGTGCCAGCAGCGTAGAAGGGAGGGAGCTCTGGAATGAGCAGTTCTTC; cdr3_aa: CASSVEGRELWNEQFF
v_call: TRBV29-1; d_call: -; j_call: TRBJ2-5; cdr3_nt: TGCAGCGTTGCCCGGGACCCAGGGGAGACCCAGTACTTC; cdr3_aa: CSVARDPGETQYF
v_call: TRBV28; d_call: TRBD2; j_call: TRBJ2-2; cdr3_nt: TGTGCCAGCACCTTAGCGGGACTAGCGGATGGTGGGGAGCTGTTTTTT; cdr3_aa: CASTLAGLADGGELFF
v_call: TRBV5-6; d_call: TRBD1; j_call: TRBJ2-7; cdr3_nt: TGTGCCAGCAGCTCAGAACTGACAGGGAGCTACGAGCAGTACTTC; cdr3_aa: CASSSELTGSYEQYF
v_call: TRBV29-1; d_call: TRBD1; j_call: TRBJ2-2; cdr3_nt: TGCAGCCCGTGCGACAGGGTCGGGACCGGGGAGCTGTTTTTT; cdr3_aa: CSPCDRVGTGELFF